Listed below are T cell receptor beta chains from one sample, sequenced in a study of CD8 T cells in ankylosing spondylitis. TCRdb re-called the 5' RACE reads with MiXCR, one entry per CDR3 protein. The data show 200,000 to 250,000 distinct CDR3 sequences, more than 9% seen once. Material: blood, either unsorted or a sorted T cell fraction (not recorded which). Receptors originate from a male donor with ankylosing spondylitis or in good health (not recorded which). CDR3s include the opening cysteine and the closing phenylalanine or tryptophan. The order of the fields is clone size, J gene, V gene, D gene, CDR3 DNA, CDR3 protein. D genes are given only for firm matches. The listing skips clone size in some rows; elsewhere it reads once, few, many or a size class.

few	TRBJ2-5	TRBV7-2	TRBD1	TGTGCCAGCAGCTTTTTCGACAGGGGGGCAGAAGAGACCCAGTACTTC	CASSFFDRGAEETQYF
many	TRBJ2-7	TRBV5-6	NA	TGTGCCAGCAGCTTCCTGGGTGGTCAGGAGAGCTACGAGCAGTACTTC	CASSFLGGQESYEQYF
few	TRBJ2-5	TRBV6-5	TRBD1	TGTGCCAGCAGTTTCCAGACAGGGAGCCAAGAGACCCAGTACTTC	CASSFQTGSQETQYF
NA	TRBJ2-7	TRBV6-1	TRBD2	TGTGCCAGCAGCCTTGGGACTAGCGGATCCTACGAGCAGTACTTC	CASSLGTSGSYEQYF
many	TRBJ1-2	TRBV3-1	NA	TGTGCCAGCAGCCAAGATCTATATGGCTACACCTTC	CASSQDLYGYTF
NA	TRBJ2-5	TRBV5-6	NA	TGTGCCAGCAGCTTGATGGTCCGAGGTCAGTTCGAGACCCAGTACTTC	CASSLMVRGQFETQYF
many	TRBJ2-1	TRBV12-3/TRBV12-4	NA	TGTGCCAGCAGTTCAGGTTCCAACCACAATGAGCAGTTCTTC	CASSSGSNHNEQFF
few	TRBJ1-5	TRBV7-9	NA	TGTGCCAGCAGCTCGGACGGGGGCAGCAATCAGCCCCAGCATTTT	CASSSDGGSNQPQHF
many	TRBJ2-7	TRBV7-3	NA	TGTGCCAGCAGCCCTGCACCGGGATCCTACGAGCAGTACTTC	CASSPAPGSYEQYF
many	TRBJ2-1	TRBV6-1	NA	TGTGCCAGCAGACGGGGGCAAACAAACAATGAGCAGTTCTTC	CASRRGQTNNEQFF
many	TRBJ2-3	TRBV7-9	NA	TGTGCCAGCAGAAAGACGGGGTCCGCGGATACGCAGTATTTT	CASRKTGSADTQYF
NA	TRBJ2-7	TRBV5-1	NA	TGCGCCAGCAGCTTGCCCGTTTCCGACGAGCAGTACTTC	CASSLPVSDEQYF
few	TRBJ2-1	TRBV5-8	NA	TGTGCCAGCAGCTTGGCAGGCCTTTCAAGCTACAATGAGCAGTTCTTC	CASSLAGLSSYNEQFF
many	TRBJ2-3	TRBV29-1	TRBD2	TGCAGCGTTGCTCTACTAGCGGGGATGGATACGCAGTATTTT	CSVALLAGMDTQYF
NA	TRBJ2-3	TRBV9	NA	TGTGCCAGCAGCGGAGTCGCAGATACGCAGTATTTT	CASSGVADTQYF
NA	TRBJ2-1	TRBV20-1	TRBD2	TGCAGTGCTAGATCGGCTAGCGGGGCATACAATGAGCAGTTCTTC	CSARSASGAYNEQFF
many	TRBJ1-1	TRBV7-9	NA	TGTGCCAGCAGCTCCCCACTAGGCGGGACTGAAGCTTTCTTT	CASSSPLGGTEAFF
NA	TRBJ2-7	TRBV6-1	TRBD2	TGTGCCTCCCGGGGGGGAGGGGCAGACCTTTCGTACGAGCAGTACTTC	CASRGGGADLSYEQYF
few	TRBJ2-7	TRBV28	NA	TGTGCCAGCAGTTCGGGGAATCCCTACGAGCAGTACTTC	CASSSGNPYEQYF
NA	TRBJ2-3	TRBV3-1	NA	TGTGCCAGCAGCCAAGAGGAGGGAGATACGCAGTATTTT	CASSQEEGDTQYF
many	TRBJ2-1	TRBV9	NA	TGTGCCAGCAGCGGTGAGTCCTACAATGAGCAGTTCTTC	CASSGESYNEQFF
many	TRBJ2-5	TRBV28	TRBD2	TGTGCCAGCAGTCTACGACTAGCGGGGGGGGAGACCCAGTACTTC	CASSLRLAGGETQYF
NA	TRBJ1-2	TRBV7-8	TRBD1	TGTGCCAGCAGCTGGACAGGGAGCTATGGCTACACCTTC	CASSWTGSYGYTF
many	TRBJ2-3	TRBV7-2	TRBD1	TGTGCCAGCAGCTTCCGGGACAGGGCTACAGATACGCAGTATTTT	CASSFRDRATDTQYF
many	TRBJ2-7	TRBV15	NA	TGTGCCACCAGCAGAGATAGAGGACGCGAGCAGTACTTC	CATSRDRGREQYF
many	TRBJ2-7	TRBV7-3	NA	TGTGCCAGCAGTACAAAGGAGGGGGAGCAGTACTTC	CASSTKEGEQYF
NA	TRBJ2-1	TRBV3-1	TRBD2	TGTGCCAGCAGCCGGGGGGGGTGGGGCAATGAGCAGTTCTTC	CASSRGGWGNEQFF
few	TRBJ2-5	TRBV20-1	NA	TGCAGTGCCCCGTACGGGACGCTACAAGAGACCCAGTACTTC	CSAPYGTLQETQYF
many	TRBJ2-3	TRBV15	TRBD1	TGTGCCACCAGCAGGGGACAGGGGGCAGGCACAGATACGCAGTATTTT	CATSRGQGAGTDTQYF
many	TRBJ2-2	TRBV6-5	NA	TGTGCCAGCCGCGTACAGGGGGAGCTGTTTTTT	CASRVQGELFF
few	TRBJ2-5	TRBV11-2	NA	TGTGCCAGCAGCTTATTTCAAGAGACCCAGTACTTC	CASSLFQETQYF
few	TRBJ1-5	TRBV7-2	TRBD1	TGTGCCAGCAGCCGAAGGACAGGGGGCGGTCAGCCCCAGCATTTT	CASSRRTGGGQPQHF
NA	TRBJ1-5	TRBV2	NA	TGTGCCAGCCAGGAGAGCGATCAGCCCCAGCATTTT	CASQESDQPQHF
many	TRBJ1-6	TRBV6-1	NA	TGTGCCAGCAGTACCCTGGGGGTGCATAATTCACCCCTCCACTTT	CASSTLGVHNSPLHF
many	TRBJ2-3	TRBV9	NA	TGTGCCAGCAGCGTAGGGGCAGGGACAGATACGCAGTATTTT	CASSVGAGTDTQYF
many	TRBJ1-5	TRBV9	NA	TGTGCCAGCAGCGTAGATGATGTCCAGCCCCAGCATTTT	CASSVDDVQPQHF
many	TRBJ2-7	TRBV7-9	NA	TGTGCCAGCAGCTTCAAAGAGGGCAGCCTCTGGGAGCAGTACTTC	CASSFKEGSLWEQYF
NA	TRBJ2-1	TRBV10-3	TRBD1	TGTGCCATCAGTGAGTACAGGGGGATCGTACTAGGGGAGCAGTTCTTC	CAISEYRGIVLGEQFF
many	TRBJ1-2	TRBV3-1	TRBD1	TGTGCCAGCAGCCAGGCGACAGGGGGGGCGGATGGCTACACCTTC	CASSQATGGADGYTF
NA	TRBJ2-5	TRBV20-1	TRBD2	TGCAGTGCTAGCACTAGCGGGGTTACCGGGTTGGAGACCCAGTACTTC	CSASTSGVTGLETQYF
NA	TRBJ2-5	TRBV5-1	NA	TGCGCCAGCAGCTTGGCTGAGTCCGGTGGGGCCCAGTACTTC	CASSLAESGGAQYF
many	TRBJ2-1	TRBV20-1	NA	TGCAGTGCTAGCCGGGGAAGCCCTTACTCCTACAATGAGCAGTTCTTC	CSASRGSPYSYNEQFF
few	TRBJ2-5	TRBV4-2	TRBD2	TGTGCCAGCAGCCAAGAGACTAGCGGGGCAGCAGGCTTCACCCAGTACTTC	CASSQETSGAAGFTQYF
NA	TRBJ2-7	TRBV5-6	TRBD2	TGTGCCAGCAGCTTGCGGGCGGCTAGCGGGGGGCTTTTCTACGAGCAGTACTTC	CASSLRAASGGLFYEQYF
many	TRBJ2-3	TRBV7-2	TRBD2	TGTGCCAGCAGCTTAGGACGGGGGGGCTTCACAGATACGCAGTATTTT	CASSLGRGGFTDTQYF
many	TRBJ1-2	TRBV6-1	TRBD1	TGTGCCAGCAGAGCACAGGGGGCGAATGGCTACACCTTC	CASRAQGANGYTF
NA	TRBJ1-1	TRBV27	NA	TGTGCCAGCAGTTTGCGGACAGACTCGAACACTGAAGCTTTCTTT	CASSLRTDSNTEAFF
few	TRBJ1-3	TRBV4-2	NA	TGTGCCAGCAGCCCCCCCCGGGGGGCGAACACCATATATTTT	CASSPPRGANTIYF
NA	TRBJ2-3	TRBV20-1	NA	TGCAGTGAGGAAACTAGCTCAGATACGCAGTATTTT	CSEETSSDTQYF
many	TRBJ2-1	TRBV19	TRBD1	TGTGCCAGTAGCAGGACAGGGTCCTACAATGAGCAGTTCTTC	CASSRTGSYNEQFF
few	TRBJ2-5	TRBV5-1	TRBD2	TGCGCCAGCAGCCTCTTTGCATCGACTAGCCGGGAGACCCAGTACTTC	CASSLFASTSRETQYF